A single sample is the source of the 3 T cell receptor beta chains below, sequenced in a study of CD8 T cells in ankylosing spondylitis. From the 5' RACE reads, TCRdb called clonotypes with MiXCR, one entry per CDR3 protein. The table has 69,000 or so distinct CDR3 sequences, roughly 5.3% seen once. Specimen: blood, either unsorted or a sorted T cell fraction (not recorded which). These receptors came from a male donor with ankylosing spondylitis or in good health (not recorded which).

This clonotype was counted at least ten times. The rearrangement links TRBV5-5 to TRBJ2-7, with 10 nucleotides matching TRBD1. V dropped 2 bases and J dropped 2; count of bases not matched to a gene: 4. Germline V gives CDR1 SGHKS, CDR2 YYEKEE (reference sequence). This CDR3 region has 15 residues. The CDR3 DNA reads TGTGCCAGCAGCTTCCGGGACAGGGGTACCTACGAGCAGTACTTC. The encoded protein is CASSFRDRGTYEQYF.

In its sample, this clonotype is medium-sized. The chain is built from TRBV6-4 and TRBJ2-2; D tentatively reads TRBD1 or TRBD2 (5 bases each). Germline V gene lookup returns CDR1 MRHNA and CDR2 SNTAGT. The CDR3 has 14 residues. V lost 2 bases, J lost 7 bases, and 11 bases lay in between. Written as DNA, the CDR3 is TGTGCCAGCAGTGACGGCAGGGAGTACGGGGAGCTGTTTTTT. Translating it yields CASSDGREYGELFF.

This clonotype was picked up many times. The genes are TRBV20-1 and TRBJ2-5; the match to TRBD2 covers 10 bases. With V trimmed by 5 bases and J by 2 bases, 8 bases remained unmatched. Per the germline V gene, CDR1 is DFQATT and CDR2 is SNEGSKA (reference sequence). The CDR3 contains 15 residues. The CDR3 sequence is CSARTSGAIQETQYF. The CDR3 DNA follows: TGCAGTGCTCGTACTAGCGGGGCTATACAAGAGACCCAGTACTTC.